The 14 T cell receptor beta chains below all came from one sample that was sequenced in a study of blood T cell repertoires in COVID-19. The method was immunoSEQ multiplex PCR; TCRdb's version includes in-frame clones alone and lacks a portion of them. Among 200,000 to 250,000 clones listed, 88% were seen once. What was sequenced was peripheral blood. The origin of the receptors is a young man with active or convalescent COVID-19.

The V and J genes are TRBV7-9 and TRBJ2-5; 11 bases are shared with TRBD2. The V gene end was trimmed by 1 base and the J gene end by 6 bases; junction bases not matched to a gene: 4. The CDR3 is 15 amino acids. Germline V gene lookup returns CDR1 SEHNR and CDR2 FQNEAQ (reference sequence). CDR3 DNA sequence: TGTGCCAGCAGCTTAGGACTAGCGGGATTGAAGACCCAGTACTTC. Encoded protein: CASSLGLAGLKTQYF.

The gene calls are TRBV13 and TRBJ2-7, with 7 bases matching TRBD2. Germline-derived CDR1 and CDR2 are PRHDT and FYEKMQ (reference sequence). The CDR3 is 13 residues long. V gave up 1 base and J gave up 6 bases; unmatched junction bases: 3. The CDR3 spells CASSLEGTTEQYF. In DNA, the CDR3 is TGTGCCAGCAGCTTAGAGGGGACTACCGAGCAGTACTTC.

The chain uses TRBV29-1 and TRBJ2-5, with 8 bases that match TRBD2. The CDR3 runs 13 residues. Germline CDR1 and CDR2: SQVTM and ANQGSEA. V lost 7 bases and J lost 2; bases outside the gene matches: 6. This chain's CDR3 is CSGGPSGQETQYF. The CDR3 nucleotides are TGCAGCGGGGGGCCTAGCGGGCAAGAGACCCAGTACTTC.

The chain links TRBV5-4 to TRBJ1-1, with D unclear. The V and J ends lost 3 bases and 1 base respectively, with 10 bases between them. This CDR3 region has 14 residues. Germline CDR1 SGHNT, CDR2 YYREEE (reference sequence). CDR3 sequence: CASSSLDKNTEAFF. The CDR3 coding sequence is TGTGCCAGCAGCTCCTTAGATAAGAACACTGAAGCTTTCTTT. Variable domain in full (rest from reference TRBV5-4 and TRBJ1-1): ETGVTQSPTHLIKTRGQQVTLRCSSQSGHNTVSWYQQALGQGPQFIFQYYREEENGRGNFPPRFSGLQFPNYSSELNVNALELDDSALYLCASSSLDKNTEAFFGQGTRLTVV.

The chain is built from TRBV2 and TRBJ1-1; no clear D. V lost 0 bases and J 1 base, leaving 3 bases between the germline ends. The length of the CDR3 is 13 residues. CDR1 and CDR2 (germline): SNHLY, FYNNEI. The CDR3 DNA sequence: TGTGCCAGCAGTGAAGCCTCGAACACTGAAGCTTTCTTT. This sequence encodes CASSEASNTEAFF. The full variable domain, rest sourced from reference TRBV2 and TRBJ1-1, is EPEVTQTPSHQVTQMGQEVILRCVPISNHLYFYWYRQILGQKVEFLVSFYNNEISEKSEIFDDQFSVERPDGSNFTLKIRSTKLEDSAMYFCASSEASNTEAFFGQGTRLTVV.

V and J are TRBV24-1 and TRBJ2-5, with a weak D call TRBD2 (6 bases). V lost 1 base, J lost 7 bases, and 12 bases lay in between. The CDR3 runs 14 residues. CDR1 KGHDR and CDR2 SFDVKD come from the germline V gene. CDR3 sequence (DNA): TGTGCCACCAGTGATTTAACGGGAGTCGGGACCCAGTACTTC. This translates into CATSDLTGVGTQYF.

The chain uses TRBV29-1 and TRBJ2-7, with no clear D. Trimming stripped 3 bases from V and 3 bases from J, with 9 bases between. In germline, CDR1 is SQVTM, CDR2 ANQGSEA. The CDR3 length is 12 residues. The CDR3 protein is CSVDSPHYEQYF. The DNA for the CDR3 is TGCAGCGTTGACTCCCCACACTACGAGCAGTACTTC.

This rearrangement joins TRBV5-4 to TRBJ1-2; a weak D match, TRBD1 (5 bases). Per the germline V gene, CDR1 is SGHNT and CDR2 is YYREEE (reference sequence). The length of the CDR3 is 13 residues. The germline V and J ends were trimmed by 4 bases and 7 bases, with 14 bases remaining between them. The CDR3 protein is CASSGGLGGGYTF. The CDR3 DNA sequence: TGTGCCAGCAGCGGGGGATTGGGGGGTGGCTACACCTTC.

V is TRBV3-1 (or the pseudogene TRBV3-2) and J is TRBJ2-1; 12 bases agree with TRBD2. The CDR3 sequence is 16 residues long. V was pared by 4 bases and J by 9 bases, with 10 bases of the junction left unmatched. In germline, CDR1 is LGHDT, CDR2 YNNKEL (reference sequence). The DNA of the CDR3 is TGTGCCAGCAGCCGGCGCCGTGAGACTAGCGGGGGTGAGCAGTTCTTC. As protein: CASSRRRETSGGEQFF.

J is TRBJ2-3 and V is TRBV5-1; D is possibly TRBD1 (5 bases). CDR1 SGHRS and CDR2 YFSETQ come from the germline V gene. The CDR3 spans 16 residues. V was shortened by 0 bases and J by 0 bases, with 11 bases between the two germline ends. The CDR3 nucleotides are TGCGCCAGCAGCTTGGACGACAGTGTGAGCACAGATACGCAGTATTTT. This codes for CASSLDDSVSTDTQYF.

The chain is built from TRBV10-3 and TRBJ2-1; TRBD2 agrees at 7 bases. Trimming at V came to 0 bases and at J to 4 bases, leaving 0 bases not matched to a gene. CDR3 length: 14 amino acids. The germline gives CDR1 ENHRY, CDR2 SYGVKD. The CDR3 region has the DNA TGTGCCATCAGTGAGTCAGCGGGGTACAATGAGCAGTTCTTC. Translated: CAISESAGYNEQFF.

The V gene is TRBV12-3 or TRBV12-4, the J gene TRBJ1-4, with a possible D match to TRBD1 (5 bases). V gave up 3 bases and J gave up 14 bases, with 16 bases separating them. The CDR3 loop spans 13 amino acids. The CDR3 is CASSLMQGPQLFF. The CDR3, as DNA: TGTGCCAGCAGTTTGATGCAGGGCCCACAGCTGTTTTTT.

The chain recombines TRBV4-1 with TRBJ2-4, with D tentatively TRBD2 (6 bases). The CDR3 consists of 16 residues. The germline CDR1 and CDR2 sequences are MGHRA and YSYEKL. Trimming cost V 0 bases and J 0 bases, with 9 bases left between them. CDR3 residues: CASSQEGGKAKNIQYF. CDR3 sequence (DNA): TGCGCCAGCAGCCAAGAAGGAGGGAAAGCCAAAAACATTCAGTACTTC.

The chain carries TRBV19 and TRBJ2-2; 7 bases align to TRBD1. Germline trimming cut 5 bases from V and 4 bases from J; bases unmatched to any gene: 7. Germline CDR1 and CDR2: LNHDA and SQIVND (reference sequence). The CDR3 loop spans 15 amino acids. The CDR3 loop reads CASSPRTGSTGELFF. The CDR3 nucleotides read TGTGCCAGTAGTCCGCGGACAGGAAGCACCGGGGAGCTGTTTTTT.